The 15 T cell receptor beta chains below come from one sample, sequenced in a study of blood T cells in healthy people across ages. For the second PCR, which ran for about 7 to 11 cycles, a sample-barcoded 5' primer and a J-beta primer mix were used. A single record per CDR3 protein comes from TCRdb applying MiXCR to the 5' RACE reads. The repertoire holds under 750,000 distinct CDR3 sequences, around half seen once, with around 24% in the top ten. Sequenced: blood. The receptors derive from a man older than 75 in good health.

This clonotype was detected a few times. The chain has TRBV20-1 and TRBJ2-3; 10 bases match TRBD2. Trimming cost V 0 bases and J 4 bases; bases outside gene matches: 10. The CDR3 is 17 amino acids. Per germline, CDR1 DFQATT and CDR2 SNEGSKA (reference sequence). CDR3 sequence: CSARDRASGRGSDTQYF. Here the CDR3 DNA reads TGCAGTGCTAGAGATAGGGCTAGCGGGAGAGGGTCAGATACGCAGTATTTT.

CDR3 bases: TGCAGCGTTGCGGGCAGGGGGGATAGCAATCAGCCCCAGCATTTT. Protein: CSVAGRGDSNQPQHF. The rearrangement joins TRBV29-1 to TRBJ1-5; 7 bases match TRBD1. There are 15 residues in the CDR3. Germline values: CDR1 SQVTM, CDR2 ANQGSEA. V lost 4 bases and J lost 0; bases outside the gene matches: 6.

DNA for the CDR3: TGTGCCAGCACAACCACCGTGACAGGGGTTCGCAATGAGCAGTACTTC. Protein sequence: CASTTTVTGVRNEQYF. The J gene is TRBJ2-5, the V gene TRBV27; TRBD1 aligns across 8 bases. CDR3 length: 16 amino acids. Per the germline V gene, CDR1 is MNHEY and CDR2 is SMNVEV (reference sequence). Trimming cost V 7 bases and J 11 bases; bases outside gene matches: 21.

Only a few counts were recorded for this clonotype. V and J are TRBV20-1 and TRBJ2-3; 11 bases fit TRBD2. Germline lookup yields CDR1 DFQATT and CDR2 SNEGSKA (reference sequence). J gave up 0 bases and V 6 bases, and 5 bases lay outside the gene matches. The CDR3 consists of 15 residues. CDR3 protein: CSAPGLAESTDTQYF. As DNA, the CDR3 is TGCAGTGCCCCGGGACTAGCGGAGAGCACAGATACGCAGTATTTT.

V usage is TRBV20-1 and J usage is TRBJ2-1; TRBD2 aligns across 14 bases. The CDR3 loop spans 16 amino acids. In germline, CDR1 is DFQATT, CDR2 SNEGSKA (reference sequence). The ends lost 6 bases at V and 5 bases at J; junction bases unmatched: 9. For the CDR3, the DNA is TGCAGTGCGGGACTAGCGGGAGCCCCCCGGAACAATGAGCAGTTCTTC. Amino acids: CSAGLAGAPRNNEQFF.

This clonotype was recorded only once. This chain joins TRBV7-9 and TRBJ1-1, with D unresolved. CDR3 length equals 14 residues. V shed 1 base and J shed 4 bases, with 10 bases lying between them. Germline values: CDR1 SEHNR, CDR2 FQNEAQ (reference sequence). The CDR3 DNA follows: TGTGCCAGCAGCTTAGTAGGAGTTAGCACTGAAGCTTTCTTT. Its protein is CASSLVGVSTEAFF.

This chain connects TRBV5-1 to TRBJ2-1, with 12 bases matching TRBD2. The CDR3 runs 15 residues. With V trimmed by 3 bases and J by 8 bases, 6 bases remained unmatched. Germline CDR1 is SGHRS and CDR2 is YFSETQ. CDR3 sequence reads: CASSWTSGTLDEQFF. In DNA, the CDR3 is TGCGCCAGCAGCTGGACTAGCGGGACCTTAGATGAGCAGTTCTTC.

This clonotype came up a few times. This may stem from a read error, because a much larger clone lies one nucleotide away. The gene calls are TRBV3-1 and TRBJ2-7; D is ambiguous. Germline CDR1 and CDR2: LGHDT and YNNKEL (reference sequence). Trimming took off 4 bases at V and 0 bases at J, with 10 bases between the two ends. There are 14 residues in the CDR3. CDR3 coding DNA: TGTGCCAGCAGCCCTCCGCAGTCCTCCTACGAGCAGTACTTC. Translation: CASSPPQSSYEQYF.

The rearrangement links TRBV20-1 to TRBJ2-1; a weak D match, TRBD1 (8 bases). The CDR3 extends over 14 amino acids. In germline, CDR1 is DFQATT, CDR2 SNEGSKA (reference sequence). V was cut by 3 bases and J by 3 bases, with 12 bases left in between. The CDR3 is CSARGGTGYNEQFF. CDR3 sequence (DNA): TGCAGTGCTAGGGGAGGGACAGGCTACAATGAGCAGTTCTTC.

There are a few counts of this clonotype. This CDR3 reads CSAGTSGSLNEQFF. Here the CDR3 DNA reads TGCAGTGCTGGGACTAGCGGGAGTTTGAATGAGCAGTTCTTC. The chain employs TRBV20-1 and TRBJ2-1, with 14 positions matching TRBD2. This CDR3 comprises 14 residues. Looked up from germline, CDR1 is DFQATT and CDR2 is SNEGSKA (reference sequence). Trimming removed 5 bases from V and 7 bases from J; junction bases left unmatched: 4.

The gene calls are TRBV6-5 and TRBJ2-1, with 10 bases identical to TRBD2. The V gene's germline CDR1 is MNHEY and CDR2 SVGAGI. The V gene end was trimmed by 1 base and the J gene end by 2 bases; junction bases not matched to a gene: 2. The CDR3 has 16 residues. CDR3 amino acids: CASSYLAGGAYNEQFF. The CDR3 DNA reads as TGTGCCAGCAGTTACTTAGCGGGGGGAGCCTACAATGAGCAGTTCTTC.

The V and J genes are TRBV7-6 and TRBJ1-1, with 7 positions matching TRBD1. The germline V gene encodes CDR1 SGHVS and CDR2 FNYEAQ. This CDR3 comprises 15 residues. V dropped 2 bases and J dropped 7; count of bases not matched to a gene: 10. The CDR3 sequence: CASSLMLQGFGEAFF. DNA for the CDR3: TGTGCCAGCAGCTTAATGCTACAGGGGTTTGGTGAAGCTTTCTTT.

The chain has TRBV7-2 and TRBJ2-5; D call uncertain. The CDR3 extends over 16 amino acids. Germline V lookup: CDR1 SGHTA, CDR2 FQGNSA. Trimming stripped 1 base from V and 2 bases from J, with 14 bases between. In nucleotides, the CDR3 is TGTGCCAGCAGCTTAGTGGCAGCCCCAAGACAAGAGACCCAGTACTTC. It specifies CASSLVAAPRQETQYF.

The table lists this clonotype with a few counts. This chain joins TRBV12-3 or TRBV12-4 and TRBJ2-3, with unresolved D. Trimming took 5 bases from V and 5 from J, leaving 20 bases between them. The CDR3 is 16 residues long. The CDR3 is CASSPSAWEIEDTQYF. The CDR3 nucleotides are TGTGCCAGCAGTCCTTCCGCCTGGGAAATTGAAGATACGCAGTATTTT.

This clonotype was seen a few times. The chain carries TRBV7-2 and TRBJ2-7; maybe TRBD1 (5 bases). V lost 5 bases to trimming and J lost 0 bases, with 14 bases between them. This CDR3 contains 15 residues. Germline V CDR1 and CDR2: SGHTA, FQGNSA. The CDR3 coding sequence is TGTGCCAGCAGCCCCTTGACAGTGAGCTCCTACGAGCAGTACTTC. Its translation: CASSPLTVSSYEQYF.